One and the same sample provided the 30 T cell receptor beta chains below, sequenced in a study of cytomegalovirus exposure and HLA in healthy donors (dated by TCRdb to 2016 to 2017). Library preparation was by the immunoSEQ multiplex PCR assay. For the multiplex PCR, a mixture combining 60 forward primers for TCR Vbeta segments and 13 reverse primers for TCR Jbeta segments was used. TCRdb re-hosts the immuneACCESS table, in-frame sequences only. Its copies lack some clones; in the studies checked, an unresolved V gene accounts for under half of them, and the cause for the rest is not known. Here the sample has over 200,000 clones; roughly 91% occur a single time. Roughly 1% of the sample is in the top ten clones. The sequencing sample was made of PBMCs. All receptors derive from a woman between 18 and 29 years old in good health and CMV-seronegative.

This sequence joins TRBV12-2 and TRBJ2-3; whether TRBD2, the table's D call, matches the DNA was not checked. TRBV12-2 is noted as a pseudogene. This CDR3 is built from 15 residues. CDR3 amino acids: CARTGGRALTDTQYF. CDR3 coding DNA: TGTGCAAGAACGGGCGGGAGGGCCCTCACAGATACGCAGTATTTT.

The rearrangement uses TRBV6-1 and TRBJ2-5; 11 bases agree with TRBD2. V lost 4 bases, J lost 3 bases, and 16 bases stayed unmatched. The CDR3 runs to 19 residues. The germline V gene encodes CDR1 MNHNS and CDR2 SASEGT. This chain's CDR3 is CASSGRRGGLAGAKETQYF. CDR3 DNA: TGTGCCAGCAGTGGACGGCGGGGCGGACTAGCGGGCGCTAAAGAGACCCAGTACTTC.

The CDR3 DNA is TGTGCCAGCAGCGTGACTAGCGGGGGCCTATACGAGCAGTACTTC. Protein: CASSVTSGGLYEQYF. V is TRBV9 and J is TRBJ2-7, with 12 nucleotides matching TRBD2. Germline assignment: CDR1 SGDLS and CDR2 YYNGEE. CDR3 length: 15 amino acids. Unmatched junction bases numbered 4, after V lost 2 bases and J lost 4 bases.

V usage is TRBV10-3 and J usage is TRBJ1-6; TRBD1 aligns across 9 bases. The V gene's germline CDR1 is ENHRY and CDR2 SYGVKD. V was clipped by 6 bases and J by 10 bases; unmatched bases: 4. The CDR3 spans 13 residues. CDR3 nucleotide sequence: TGTGCCATCAGGGGGACAGGGCCCTCACCCCTCCACTTT. Its translation is CAIRGTGPSPLHF.

The rearrangement joins TRBV29-1 to TRBJ1-2; D perhaps matches TRBD1 (5 bases). CDR1 SQVTM and CDR2 ANQGSEA come from the germline V gene. The CDR3 consists of 13 residues. With 7 bases removed from V and 2 bases from J, the gap between germline ends came to 14 bases. This CDR3 reads CSARARGNYGYTF. The CDR3 coding sequence is TGCAGCGCCAGGGCGCGGGGGAACTATGGCTACACCTTC.

The chain has TRBV10-3 and TRBJ1-1, with 9 bases lining up with TRBD1. The V gene's germline CDR1 is ENHRY and CDR2 SYGVKD. V lost 5 bases, J lost 8 bases, and 6 bases stayed unmatched. The CDR3 sequence is 13 residues long. The CDR3 here is CAISPGQGSEAFF. DNA of the CDR3: TGTGCCATCAGTCCGGGACAGGGCTCAGAAGCTTTCTTT.

The chain is built from TRBV7-3 and TRBJ1-6, with TRBD1 identical over 9 bases. This CDR3 contains 14 residues. Per the germline V gene, CDR1 is SGHTA and CDR2 is FQGTGA. V shed 5 bases, J shed 8 bases, and the junction held 4 bases outside the gene matches. CDR3 DNA: TGTGCCAGCAGCACGACAGGGGGGGATTCACCCCTCCACTTT. It translates to CASSTTGGDSPLHF.

This chain uses TRBV10-3 with TRBJ2-7; 7 nucleotides agree with TRBD2. The J segment lost 5 bases and the V segment lost 8 bases, leaving 9 bases of the junction unmatched. There are 13 residues in the CDR3. Germline CDR1 reads ENHRY; CDR2 reads SYGVKD. CDR3 in amino acids: CAIGRRERDEQYF. DNA for the CDR3: TGTGCCATCGGACGGCGGGAGAGGGACGAGCAGTACTTC.

The chain couples TRBV21-1 to TRBJ2-3; the DNA was not compared with TRBD2, the D call given in the table. TRBV21-1 is a recognized pseudogene. This CDR3 spans 16 amino acids. In nucleotides, the CDR3 is TGTGCCAGCAGCAAAGCGGAGCGGGGCCGCCCGGATACGCAGTATTTT. It yields the protein CASSKAERGRPDTQYF.

The chain recombines TRBV5-5 with TRBJ1-1; 10 nucleotides match TRBD1. Germline values: CDR1 SGHKS, CDR2 YYEKEE (reference sequence). The ends lost 4 bases at V and 10 bases at J; junction bases unmatched: 4. The CDR3 runs 12 residues. CDR3 sequence reads: CASSRQGASAFF. DNA of the CDR3: TGTGCCAGCAGCCGACAGGGGGCATCAGCTTTCTTT. Full variable domain (remainder filled in from reference TRBV5-5 and TRBJ1-1): DAGVTQSPTHLIKTRGQQVTLRCSPISGHKSVSWYQQVLGQGPQFIFQYYEKEERGRGNFPDRFSARQFPNYSSELNVNALLLGDSALYLCASSRQGASAFFGQGTRLTVV.

The rearrangement links TRBV4-1 to TRBJ1-3; 8 nucleotides align to TRBD1. With V trimmed by 4 bases and J by 4 bases, 12 bases remained unmatched. CDR1 is MGHRA, CDR2 YSYEKL, per germline. CDR3 size: 17 residues. The CDR3 protein is CASSPVTQTGVGNTIYF. CDR3 nucleotide sequence: TGCGCCAGCAGCCCAGTGACCCAGACAGGGGTCGGAAACACCATATATTTT.

V is TRBV19 and J is TRBJ1-3, with 11 bases lining up with TRBD1. After removal of 7 bases from V and 8 bases from J, the junction contained 13 bases not matched to a gene. The CDR3 sequence is 16 residues long. The germline gives CDR1 LNHDA, CDR2 SQIVND (reference sequence). CDR3 residues: CASTARDRGSRHTIYF. The CDR3 nucleotides are TGTGCCAGTACCGCCCGGGACAGGGGGAGTCGACACACCATATATTTT.

This clone was picked up a small number of times. V is TRBV5-4 and J is TRBJ2-5, with 10 bases that match TRBD2. Per germline, CDR1 SGHNT and CDR2 YYREEE (reference sequence). This CDR3 spans 17 amino acids. After removal of 2 bases from V and 2 bases from J, the junction contained 9 bases not matched to a gene. The CDR3 DNA reads as TGTGCCAGCAGCTTATCAAGTAGCGGGAGGCCTCAAGAGACCCAGTACTTC. Amino acid sequence: CASSLSSSGRPQETQYF.

A few counts support this clone. V and J are TRBV2 and TRBJ2-5, with D maybe TRBD1 (5 bases). Trimming cost V 6 bases and J 5 bases, with 13 bases left between them. The CDR3 length is 13 residues. Germline lookup yields CDR1 SNHLY and CDR2 FYNNEI. This CDR3 reads CASSITGRETQYF. CDR3 nucleotides: TGTGCCAGCAGCATCACAGGCCGTGAGACCCAGTACTTC.

The chain couples TRBV19 to TRBJ2-7; D is possibly TRBD2 (6 bases). This CDR3 contains 16 residues. Germline V gene lookup returns CDR1 LNHDA and CDR2 SQIVND (reference sequence). V was trimmed by 0 bases and J by 7 bases, leaving 19 bases between them. CDR3 loop: CASSIDFSGTAWEQYF. CDR3 bases: TGTGCCAGTAGTATAGATTTTAGCGGCACCGCATGGGAGCAGTACTTC.

The chain couples TRBV10-3 to TRBJ2-5, with 8 bases fitting TRBD2. J lost 3 bases, V lost 4 bases, and 1 base had no gene match. The CDR3 runs to 13 residues. The germline gives CDR1 ENHRY, CDR2 SYGVKD. The CDR3 DNA sequence: TGTGCCATCAGTGGGACTAGCAAAGAGACCCAGTACTTC. Protein: CAISGTSKETQYF.

This chain joins TRBV7-9 and TRBJ1-3; TRBD1 matches at 7 bases. The V gene's germline CDR1 is SEHNR and CDR2 FQNEAQ (reference sequence). This CDR3 spans 16 amino acids. V shed 4 bases and J 2 bases; nucleotides not matched to a gene: 8. As DNA, the CDR3 is TGTGCCAGCAGCTCCTCCCCGACAGGGCCTGGAAACACCATATATTTT. This gives the protein CASSSSPTGPGNTIYF.

V usage is TRBV5-6 and J usage is TRBJ2-7; weak D call: TRBD1 (5 bases). Germline CDR1 SGHDT, CDR2 YYEEEE. There are 14 residues in the CDR3. The V gene lost 2 bases and the J gene lost 1 base, with 10 bases spanning the gap. The DNA for the CDR3 is TGTGCCAGCAGCTTCTGGACACTTTCCTACGAGCAGTACTTC. Translating it yields CASSFWTLSYEQYF.

This clone was found a few times. The J gene is TRBJ2-5, the V gene TRBV9, with a tentative D call TRBD1 (6 bases). CDR3 length: 13 residues. The germline V and J ends were trimmed by 4 bases and 9 bases, with 16 bases remaining between them. Germline V gene lookup returns CDR1 SGDLS and CDR2 YYNGEE. CDR3 DNA sequence: TGTGCCAGCAGCCCACAGGGCCCGGGGTCCCAGTACTTC. Translated, it gives CASSPQGPGSQYF.

The V call is TRBV6-6, the J call TRBJ2-7, with 10 bases matching TRBD2. Per the germline V gene, CDR1 is MNHNY and CDR2 is SVGAGI (reference sequence). The J segment lost 3 bases and the V segment lost 2 bases, leaving 1 base of the junction unmatched. The CDR3 is 14 residues long. The CDR3 DNA reads as TGTGCCAGCAGTTACCGGACTAGCGGCTACGAGCAGTACTTC. Protein product: CASSYRTSGYEQYF.

The V call is TRBV7-8, the J call TRBJ1-5; D call uncertain. CDR3 length: 16 residues. Deletions cut 1 base from V and 3 bases from J, with 13 bases between. Germline V lookup: CDR1 SGHVS, CDR2 FQNEAQ. The CDR3 sequence: CASSLGPQAPNQPQHF. Here the CDR3 DNA reads TGTGCCAGCAGCTTAGGTCCGCAGGCCCCCAATCAGCCCCAGCATTTT. Together with reference TRBV7-8 and TRBJ1-5, the CDR3 gives the full variable domain: GAGVSQSPRYKVAKRGQDVALRCDPISGHVSLFWYQQALGQGPEFLTYFQNEAQLDKSGLPSDRFFAERPEGSVSTLKIQRTQQEDSAVYLCASSLGPQAPNQPQHFGDGTRLSIL.

The chain carries TRBV7-2 and TRBJ1-4; no clear D gene. Germline CDR1 is SGHTA and CDR2 is FQGNSA. The CDR3 length is 14 residues. The V and J ends lost 5 bases and 6 bases respectively, with 13 bases between them. CDR3 in DNA: TGTGCCAGCAGCATAACCCACTCGTATGAAAAACTGTTTTTT. Translation gives CASSITHSYEKLFF.

The V gene is TRBV5-6, the J gene TRBJ2-1; 11 bases align to TRBD2. Germline assignment: CDR1 SGHDT and CDR2 YYEEEE. V dropped 4 bases and J dropped 2; count of bases not matched to a gene: 14. The CDR3 is made up of 19 amino acids. In nucleotides, the CDR3 is TGTGCCAGCAGCACAACCGGGACTAGCGGTTCAGCCGCCTACAATGAGCAGTTCTTC. Translated, it gives CASSTTGTSGSAAYNEQFF.

The chain joins TRBV6-1 to TRBJ1-5, with D unresolved. Germline V gene sequence: CDR1 MNHNS, CDR2 SASEGT. The CDR3 length is 15 residues. The germline V and J ends were trimmed by 1 base and 11 bases, with 18 bases remaining between them. The CDR3 DNA follows: TGTGCCAGCAGTGAAGTAACCTCAGCGATCCCGGCCCAGCATTTT. It codes for CASSEVTSAIPAQHF.

This clone showed up just a few times. The chain recombines TRBV2 with TRBJ1-6; D ambiguous. The CDR3 is 16 amino acids. CDR1 is SNHLY and CDR2 is FYNNEI in the germline V gene. The V end lost 4 bases, the J end lost 0 bases, and 10 bases lay between the germline ends. The CDR3 protein is CASSARISSYNSPLHF. The CDR3 nucleotides read TGTGCCAGCAGTGCTAGAATCAGCTCCTATAATTCACCCCTCCACTTT.

This chain joins TRBV5-4 and TRBJ1-4; D gene unclear. Per germline, CDR1 SGHNT and CDR2 YYREEE (reference sequence). There are 12 residues in the CDR3. Trimming took off 3 bases at V and 4 bases at J, with 4 bases between the two ends. The CDR3 DNA follows: TGTGCCAGCAGCTCCCTTAATGAAAAACTGTTTTTT. This gives the protein CASSSLNEKLFF.

This sequence joins TRBV9 and TRBJ2-7; possibly TRBD1 for D (6 bases). Germline CDR1 SGDLS, CDR2 YYNGEE. Trimming took 0 bases from V and 3 from J, leaving 16 bases between them. The CDR3 has 16 amino acids. Here the CDR3 reads CASSVVNSRQVYEQYF. CDR3 DNA sequence: TGTGCCAGCAGCGTAGTCAACTCCCGACAGGTCTACGAGCAGTACTTC.

V usage is TRBV19 and J usage is TRBJ2-3; 7 bases agree with TRBD2. With 0 bases clipped from V and 5 bases from J, the junction kept 8 bases outside the gene matches. CDR1 and CDR2 from the germline V gene are LNHDA and SQIVND (reference sequence). The CDR3 is 16 amino acids. The CDR3 reads CASSIDRAGVLDTQYF. The CDR3, as DNA: TGTGCCAGTAGTATAGATCGGGCGGGAGTCTTAGATACGCAGTATTTT. The full variable domain, rest sourced from reference TRBV19 and TRBJ2-3, is DGGITQSPKYLFRKEGQNVTLSCEQNLNHDAMYWYRQDPGQGLRLIYYSQIVNDFQKGDIAEGYSVSREKKESFPLTVTSAQKNPTAFYLCASSIDRAGVLDTQYFGPGTRLTVL.

This chain links TRBV7-2 with TRBJ2-7; tentative D call: TRBD2 (6 bases). The germline CDR1 and CDR2 sequences are SGHTA and FQGNSA. Trimming pared 5 bases from V and 5 bases from J, leaving 19 bases between. This CDR3 is 15 amino acids long. CDR3 loop: CASSLITGVPHEQYF. The DNA of the CDR3 is TGTGCCAGCAGCCTAATAACGGGAGTACCCCACGAGCAGTACTTC.

The V and J genes are TRBV28 and TRBJ2-5; D unclear. V dropped 1 base and J dropped 0 bases, with 6 bases sitting between them. This CDR3 is 14 amino acids long. From germline, CDR1 is MDHEN and CDR2 SYDVKM. The CDR3 here is CASSLSSDQETQYF. Written as DNA, the CDR3 is TGTGCCAGCAGTTTATCGAGCGACCAAGAGACCCAGTACTTC.